The 7 T cell receptor beta chains listed next were all sequenced from one sample in a study of technical replicates of blood from a few donors. Clones were sequenced by immunoSEQ multiplex PCR, and TCRdb holds only the in-frame ones, with some missing. The sample shows 68,000 or so clones, almost 95% of them seen only once. The specimen sequenced was T cells isolated from PBMCs. Receptor source: a human donor in good health.

This CDR3 is CASSPRGGTRNNEQFF. The CDR3 DNA reads TGCGCCAGCAGCCCGAGAGGTGGGACTCGAAACAATGAGCAGTTCTTC. The genes are TRBV5-1 and TRBJ2-1; D might be TRBD2 (6 bases). This CDR3 is built from 16 residues. V was shortened by 4 bases and J by 5 bases, with 19 bases between the two germline ends. The germline CDR1 and CDR2 sequences are SGHRS and YFSETQ.

This clone was seen just once. V usage is TRBV11-2 and J usage is TRBJ2-7; TRBD1 is a possible D gene (6 bases). The germline V and J ends were trimmed by 5 bases and 3 bases, with 11 bases remaining between them. Germline V gene data show CDR1 as SGHAT and CDR2 as FQNNGV. The CDR3 spans 13 residues. In DNA, the CDR3 is TGTGCCAGCAGCCAGGACAGACTCTACGAGCAGTACTTC. Protein: CASSQDRLYEQYF.

The chain couples TRBV28 to TRBJ2-7, with 8 bases aligning to TRBD2. Germline CDR1 reads MDHEN; CDR2 reads SYDVKM. The CDR3 is made up of 15 amino acids. Unmatched junction bases numbered 8, after V lost 6 bases and J lost 1 base. The CDR3 protein is CASSYLSGTSYEQYF. CDR3 DNA sequence: TGTGCCAGCAGCTACCTTAGCGGGACATCCTACGAGCAGTACTTC.

This rearrangement joins TRBV2 to TRBJ2-1; D ambiguous. The germline V and J ends were trimmed by 5 bases and 10 bases, with 12 bases remaining between them. Germline CDR1 SNHLY, CDR2 FYNNEI. There are 12 residues in the CDR3. This CDR3 is CASSRSHEEQFF. The DNA of the CDR3 is TGTGCCAGCAGTCGGTCCCACGAGGAGCAGTTCTTC.

Only one count was recorded for this clone. V gene TRBV30 combines with J gene TRBJ2-2, with no clear D. The CDR3 spans 12 residues. CDR1 is GTSNPN, CDR2 SVGIG, per germline (reference sequence). V dropped 3 bases and J dropped 5 bases, with 7 bases sitting between them. CDR3 DNA sequence: TGTGCCTGGAGGCCCGGGACCGGGGAGCTGTTTTTT. This gives the protein CAWRPGTGELFF.

The chain carries TRBV5-6 and TRBJ2-1; 8 positions agree with TRBD2. Germline V gene sequence: CDR1 SGHDT, CDR2 YYEEEE. The CDR3 spans 14 residues. After removal of 4 bases from V and 4 bases from J, the junction contained 4 bases not matched to a gene. The CDR3 nucleotides are TGTGCCAGCAGCCTAGGGACTAGTTACAATGAGCAGTTCTTC. Its protein is CASSLGTSYNEQFF.

This clone appeared once. This chain connects TRBV13 to TRBJ2-7; 7 nucleotides agree with TRBD1. V shed 4 bases, J shed 7 bases, and the junction held 10 bases outside the gene matches. Germline V lookup: CDR1 PRHDT, CDR2 FYEKMQ (reference sequence). The CDR3 has 14 amino acids. The chain's CDR3 is CASSSPGQLQEQYF. In DNA, the CDR3 is TGTGCCAGCAGCTCTCCGGGACAGTTGCAAGAGCAGTACTTC.